The next 15 T cell receptor beta chains were all read from a single sample in a study of long-term antiretroviral therapy in people with HIV. Version v3.0 of the immunoSEQ assay ran at survey level. Only in-frame clones appear in the TCRdb table, and some are missing; sequencing was by immunoSEQ multiplex PCR. This sample has about 14,000 clones, with roughly 88% found just once. Specimen: unsorted PBMCs, collected 0.4 years after starting antiretroviral therapy. Receptors were obtained from a man aged 25 to 45 with HIV.

V usage is TRBV4-3 and J usage is TRBJ2-7; unclear D gene. CDR3 length: 14 amino acids. The germline V and J ends were trimmed by 4 bases and 0 bases, with 10 bases remaining between them. Per germline, CDR1 LGHNA and CDR2 YSLEER. CDR3 loop: CASSPLGPSYEQYF. In DNA, the CDR3 is TGCGCCAGCAGCCCCCTCGGACCCTCCTACGAGCAGTACTTC.

The V gene is TRBV6-1, the J gene TRBJ1-2; TRBD1 aligns across 7 bases. The CDR3 sequence is 14 residues long. Trimming took 4 bases from V and 3 from J; bases not matched to a gene: 5. Germline CDR1 and CDR2: MNHNS and SASEGT. CDR3 nucleotide sequence: TGTGCCAGCAGTGCAACAGGGGAGGACTATGGCTACACCTTC. Amino acids: CASSATGEDYGYTF.

This rearrangement joins TRBV18 to TRBJ2-6; possible D gene TRBD2, 6 bases. Trimming shortened V by 0 bases and J by 1 base, and 7 bases separated the two germline ends. The CDR3 consists of 16 residues. The germline V gene has CDR1 KGHSH and CDR2 LQKENI. CDR3 residues: CASSPPEGSGANVLTF. In DNA, the CDR3 is TGTGCCAGCTCACCACCGGAGGGATCTGGGGCCAACGTCCTGACTTTC.

V and J are TRBV19 and TRBJ2-1; weak D call: TRBD2 (5 bases). The V and J ends lost 5 bases and 7 bases respectively, with 21 bases between them. CDR1 and CDR2 (germline): LNHDA, SQIVND (reference sequence). This CDR3 has 16 residues. The CDR3 nucleotides read TGTGCCAGTAGTCCCTTCGGTCCCATCTCGGGGAATGAGCAGTTCTTC. Amino acid sequence: CASSPFGPISGNEQFF.

The chain combines TRBV11-3 with TRBJ2-2; TRBD1 matches 10 bases. The CDR3 runs 16 residues. V was pared by 1 base and J by 4 bases, with 3 bases of the junction left unmatched. Germline V gene lookup returns CDR1 SGHNT and CDR2 YENEEA. Written as DNA, the CDR3 is TGTGCCAGCAGCTTAGGACAGGGGGCAGCCACCGGGGAGCTGTTTTTT. Residues: CASSLGQGAATGELFF.

V is TRBV4-1 and J is TRBJ1-2, with 7 bases aligning to TRBD1. The CDR3 has 15 amino acids. V lost 0 bases, J lost 7 bases, and 8 bases stayed unmatched. From germline, CDR1 is MGHRA and CDR2 YSYEKL. This chain's CDR3 is CASSQDATGVSGYTF. The DNA of the CDR3 is TGCGCCAGCAGCCAAGATGCCACAGGGGTAAGTGGCTACACCTTC.

This clone was counted once. V gene TRBV7-2 combines with J gene TRBJ2-2, with TRBD2 matching over 10 bases. V was clipped by 1 base and J by 4 bases; unmatched bases: 6. The CDR3 runs to 17 residues. Per germline, CDR1 SGHTA and CDR2 FQGNSA. The CDR3 nucleotides are TGTGCCAGCAGCTTAGTGGTAGCGGGGGGTGCCACCGGGGAGCTGTTTTTT. Translated, it gives CASSLVVAGGATGELFF.

The V and J genes are TRBV7-9 and TRBJ1-2; TRBD1 might be the D (6 bases). This CDR3 comprises 18 residues. V lost 3 bases, J lost 3 bases, and 23 bases lay in between. Germline V lookup: CDR1 SEHNR, CDR2 FQNEAQ (reference sequence). CDR3 sequence (DNA): TGTGCCAGCAGCTTTTTCAAAGACAGGTGGAGCGGACACTATGGCTACACCTTC. It specifies CASSFFKDRWSGHYGYTF. The full variable domain, rest sourced from reference TRBV7-9 and TRBJ1-2, is DTGVSQNPRHKITKRGQNVTFRCDPISEHNRLYWYRQTLGQGPEFLTYFQNEAQLEKSRLLSDRFSAERPKGSFSTLEIQRTEQGDSAMYLCASSFFKDRWSGHYGYTFGSGTRLTVV.

The chain is built from TRBV9 and TRBJ2-5, with 8 bases lining up with TRBD2. V was clipped by 0 bases and J by 0 bases; unmatched bases: 10. Per germline, CDR1 SGDLS and CDR2 YYNGEE. This CDR3 is 18 amino acids long. The CDR3 here is CASSVALRGGPYQETQYF. As DNA, the CDR3 is TGTGCCAGCAGCGTAGCCCTGCGCGGGGGGCCCTACCAAGAGACCCAGTACTTC.

The V and J genes are TRBV7-8 and TRBJ1-5; no clear D gene. Germline lookup yields CDR1 SGHVS and CDR2 FQNEAQ. The CDR3 sequence is 15 residues long. V lost 1 base, J lost 3 bases, and 10 bases lay in between. CDR3 nucleotide sequence: TGTGCCAGCAGCTTAGACGGCAGGTCCAATCAGCCCCAGCATTTT. Translating gives CASSLDGRSNQPQHF. The variable domain in full, with the rest retrieved from reference TRBV7-8 and TRBJ1-5, is GAGVSQSPRYKVAKRGQDVALRCDPISGHVSLFWYQQALGQGPEFLTYFQNEAQLDKSGLPSDRFFAERPEGSVSTLKIQRTQQEDSAVYLCASSLDGRSNQPQHFGDGTRLSIL.

The gene calls are TRBV4-2 and TRBJ2-1; 7 positions agree with TRBD1. The V and J ends lost 2 bases and 6 bases, in that order; junction bases with no gene match: 7. There are 15 residues in the CDR3. Germline V gene lookup returns CDR1 LGHNA and CDR2 YNFKEQ. DNA of the CDR3: TGTGCCAGCAGCCAATCCCGGAACAGGGGCAATGAGCAGTTCTTC. Its translation: CASSQSRNRGNEQFF.

This clone was seen a handful of times. The chain joins TRBV7-9 to TRBJ2-7; the D gene is possibly TRBD2 (5 bases). V lost 2 bases, J lost 2 bases, and 13 bases lay in between. The length of the CDR3 is 15 residues. Germline V gene lookup returns CDR1 SEHNR and CDR2 FQNEAQ (reference sequence). The CDR3 sequence is CASSLKSGITYEQYF. In nucleotides, the CDR3 is TGTGCCAGCAGCTTAAAATCGGGGATTACCTACGAGCAGTACTTC.

The chain combines TRBV19 with TRBJ2-3; 9 bases agree with TRBD2. The CDR3 loop spans 17 amino acids. Losses at the gene ends were 3 bases for V and 4 bases for J; bases not matched to a gene: 11. Germline V gene lookup returns CDR1 LNHDA and CDR2 SQIVND (reference sequence). In nucleotides, the CDR3 is TGTGCCAGTAGTATCCTGCCGATAGCGGGAGTCGCAGATACGCAGTATTTT. Translating gives CASSILPIAGVADTQYF. The complete variable domain, with remaining parts taken from reference TRBV19 and TRBJ2-3, reads DGGITQSPKYLFRKEGQNVTLSCEQNLNHDAMYWYRQDPGQGLRLIYYSQIVNDFQKGDIAEGYSVSREKKESFPLTVTSAQKNPTAFYLCASSILPIAGVADTQYFGPGTRLTVL.

This chain links TRBV30 with TRBJ2-7; TRBD1 aligns across 8 bases. The CDR3 is 13 amino acids. Germline V gene sequence: CDR1 GTSNPN, CDR2 SVGIG (reference sequence). The junction had 8 bases not matched to a gene; V was cut back by 7 bases and J by 3 bases. CDR3 amino acids: CALRQGIGYEQYF. CDR3 nucleotide sequence: TGTGCCTTGAGACAGGGGATTGGCTACGAGCAGTACTTC.

J is TRBJ2-2 and V is TRBV7-2; 11 bases map to TRBD1. V lost 5 bases, J lost 4 bases, and 9 bases stayed unmatched. There are 17 residues in the CDR3. The germline V gene has CDR1 SGHTA and CDR2 FQGNSA. The CDR3 sequence: CASSQFGQGASTGELFF. The CDR3 DNA reads TGTGCCAGCAGCCAATTCGGACAGGGGGCGAGCACCGGGGAGCTGTTTTTT.